A single TCR beta chain is shown here with its context. These data come from a study of T-cell memory formation after mild COVID-19. The V end lost 0 bases, the J end lost 2 bases, and 22 bases lay between the germline ends. The CDR3 contains 19 residues. 5'RACE with constant-segment primers built TCRalpha and TCRbeta cDNA libraries with UMIs. Via MiXCR, TCRdb re-called the 5' RACE reads, giving one row per CDR3 protein. The sample holds fewer than 350,000 distinct CDR3 sequences, 13% to 15% seen once. The origin of this receptor is a man younger than 30 who had mild COVID-19 (a few samples of this study predate the infection). Cell type and time point are not known. The sequencing input was PBMCs or a T cell subset sorted from them (not recorded which). The chain links TRBV23-1 to TRBJ2-5, with D possibly matching TRBD1 (6 bases). TRBV23-1 is classed as an ORF, of uncertain function. The CDR3 nucleotides are TGCGCCAGCAGTCAATCGGAATCAAGGAGCAGGGGCCGGCAAGAGACCCAGTACTTC. Translated, it gives CASSQSESRSRGRQETQYF.